Detailed here is one T cell receptor (beta chain). Each CDR3 protein is one row after TCRdb ran MiXCR on the PCR reads. Of around 11,000 distinct CDR3 sequences listed, around half are singletons. These data come from a study of immune characterization of retroperitoneal liposarcoma. This receptor was obtained from a female donor with retroperitoneal liposarcoma. The specimen was tumor tissue.

The DNA for the CDR3 is TGTGCCAGCGCAACGAGTCCAGGGGACTACGAGCAGTACTTC. Translated: CASATSPGDYEQYF. V usage is TRBV6-1 and J usage is TRBJ2-1; maybe TRBD1 (6 bases). The DNA end is a closer match to TRBJ2-7, so the J assignment may be wrong. The CDR3 runs 14 residues. Germline V lookup: CDR1 MNHNS, CDR2 SASEGT.